The rows below give T cell receptor beta chains drawn from one sample of a study of T cells after somatic rescue of genetic block. Repertoires were generated with immunoSEQ multiplex PCR, while TCRdb's copy carries only in-frame clones and drops some. This table has about 67,000 clones, around 92% appearing once. The sequenced sample was peripheral blood mononuclear cells (PBMCs). The receptors here all came from a man aged 35 to 55. Both conserved end residues are part of each CDR3. A D gene is named only where the DNA matches it firmly. Clone size is not always given. Where it is, it says once, few, many or a class for expanded clones.

j_call v_call d_call clone_size cdr3_aa cdr3_nt
TRBJ2-3 TRBV6-1 - - CASSDGGGADTQYF TGTGCCAGCAGTGATGGGGGCGGGGCAGATACGCAGTATTTT
TRBJ2-5 TRBV4-1 - - CASSITGTQETQYF TGCGCCAGCAGCATAACAGGGACACAAGAGACCCAGTACTTC
TRBJ2-4 TRBV5-1 - once CASSFKETKNIQYF TGCGCCAGCAGCTTTAAGGAAACCAAAAACATTCAGTACTTC
TRBJ1-1 TRBV19 - - CASSMTDSTEAFF TGTGCCAGTAGTATGACGGATAGTACTGAAGCTTTCTTT
TRBJ1-5 TRBV6-5 TRBD1 - CASRRTGGNQPQHF TGTGCCAGCAGACGAACAGGGGGCAATCAGCCCCAGCATTTT
TRBJ2-5 TRBV7-8 TRBD1 - CASSFDRGSSSQAETQYF TGTGCCAGCAGCTTCGACAGGGGAAGCTCATCCCAGGCGGAGACCCAGTACTTC
TRBJ1-1 TRBV18 - - CASSLSRDLGTEAFF TGTGCCAGCTCACTCAGCCGGGACCTGGGCACTGAAGCTTTCTTT
TRBJ1-6 TRBV4-1 TRBD1 few CASRGGQGYNSPLHF TGCGCCAGCAGGGGGGGACAGGGCTATAATTCACCCCTCCACTTT
TRBJ1-1 TRBV7-9 TRBD1 - CASSGRQGAGTEAFF TGTGCCAGCAGCGGCAGACAGGGGGCAGGGACTGAAGCTTTCTTT
TRBJ2-2 TRBV6-1 - - CASSEGQFSGELFF TGTGCCAGCAGTGAGGGGCAGTTCTCCGGGGAGCTGTTTTTT
TRBJ1-5 TRBV19 TRBD1 - CASSIGSRGGNQPQHF TGTGCCAGTAGTATAGGGTCCAGGGGGGGCAATCAGCCCCAGCATTTT
TRBJ2-6 TRBV19 TRBD2 - CASSMVAGRSAGANVLTF TGTGCCAGTAGTATGGTAGCGGGGCGCTCGGCTGGGGCCAACGTCCTGACTTTC
TRBJ2-3 TRBV6-6 - - CASQISTDTQYF TGTGCCAGCCAGATTAGCACAGATACGCAGTATTTT
TRBJ2-7 TRBV10-1 TRBD2 - CASSAGTSYEQYF TGCGCCAGCAGCGCCGGGACTAGCTACGAGCAGTACTTC
TRBJ2-2 TRBV7-9 TRBD1 - CASSLMPTGRKHTGELFF TGTGCCAGCAGCCTAATGCCGACAGGGCGGAAGCACACCGGGGAGCTGTTTTTT
TRBJ2-6 TRBV14 - - CASSLLGSGANVLTF TGTGCCAGCAGCCTTCTAGGGTCCGGGGCCAACGTCCTGACTTTC
TRBJ1-2 TRBV2 - once CASSVNNYGYTF TGTGCCAGCAGTGTAAATAACTATGGCTACACCTTC
TRBJ1-2 TRBV10-3 - few CAISEVLGSYTF TGTGCCATCAGTGAAGTATTGGGGAGTTACACCTTC
TRBJ2-1 TRBV7-8 - - CASSPAGSLVYEQFF TGTGCCAGCAGCCCCGCCGGGAGTCTGGTTTATGAGCAGTTCTTC
TRBJ2-1 TRBV19 - - CASSMTTWGEQFF TGTGCCAGTAGTATGACGACGTGGGGAGAGCAGTTCTTC
TRBJ2-5 TRBV27 - - CASSPRRGEQETQYF TGTGCCAGCAGTCCCCGCAGGGGAGAACAAGAGACCCAGTACTTC
TRBJ2-7 TRBV7-3 TRBD1 - CASSVADRAEQYF TGTGCCAGCAGTGTCGCGGACAGGGCCGAGCAGTACTTC
TRBJ2-2 TRBV27 - - CASSLGLNTGELFF TGTGCCAGCAGTTTGGGACTTAACACCGGGGAGCTGTTTTTT
TRBJ2-3 TRBV7-2 - - CASSLRQSSTDTQYF TGTGCCAGCAGCTTACGACAATCTAGCACAGATACGCAGTATTTT
TRBJ2-2 TRBV6-4 TRBD2 - CASSRTSGGNGELFF TGTGCCAGCAGCCGGACTAGCGGGGGGAACGGGGAGCTGTTTTTT
TRBJ1-5 TRBV6-5 - - CASSPDRGGWQPQHF TGTGCCAGCAGCCCTGATAGGGGAGGTTGGCAGCCCCAGCATTTT
TRBJ1-1 TRBV7-8 - - CASTSTPGGLNTEAFF TGTGCCAGCACGTCAACTCCTGGGGGCTTGAACACTGAAGCTTTCTTT
TRBJ2-1 TRBV11-2 - - CASSLGRGAGEQFF TGTGCCAGCAGCTTAGGTCGGGGGGCCGGTGAGCAGTTCTTC
TRBJ1-2 TRBV5-1 - - CASSLTEEGGYTF TGCGCCAGCAGCTTGACGGAGGAGGGAGGCTACACCTTC
TRBJ2-7 TRBV28 TRBD2 - CASSPPGLVSYEQYF TGTGCCAGCAGCCCGCCGGGACTAGTCTCCTACGAGCAGTACTTC
TRBJ1-2 TRBV28 - - CASRKLRAGANYGYTF TGTGCCAGCAGAAAACTCAGGGCAGGAGCTAACTATGGCTACACCTTC
TRBJ2-7 TRBV28 TRBD2 - CASSSTGLAGEQYF TGTGCCAGCAGTTCGACGGGACTAGCGGGAGAGCAGTACTTC
TRBJ1-1 TRBV10-2 TRBD1 - CASRPGTANTEAFF TGCGCCAGCAGACCCGGGACAGCGAACACTGAAGCTTTCTTT
TRBJ2-3 TRBV11-2 TRBD2 - CASRPSARSGRATDTQYF TGTGCCAGCAGGCCCTCAGCCCGTAGCGGGAGGGCCACAGATACGCAGTATTTT
TRBJ2-1 TRBV6-6 TRBD1 - CASRDRGNDEQFF TGTGCCAGCAGAGACAGGGGGAACGATGAGCAGTTCTTC
TRBJ2-7 TRBV19 - - CASRLGSSYEQYF TGTGCCAGTAGGCTGGGAAGCTCCTACGAGCAGTACTTC
TRBJ1-3 TRBV5-1 - - CASRDTYGASGNTIYF TGCGCCAGCAGGGATACGTACGGCGCCTCTGGAAACACCATATATTTT
TRBJ2-7 TRBV6-1 - - CASSEAGTLSYEQYF TGTGCCAGCAGTGAGGCCGGGACACTTTCCTACGAGCAGTACTTC
TRBJ2-3 TRBV4-3 - - CASSQDGGTRTDTQYF TGCGCCAGCAGCCAAGATGGAGGAACCCGCACAGATACGCAGTATTTT
TRBJ2-1 TRBV14 TRBD2 - CASSHIRGAGIHNEQFF TGTGCCAGCAGCCACATCCGGGGAGCGGGAATCCACAATGAGCAGTTCTTC
TRBJ1-4 TRBV2 TRBD1 - CASSGQGRGEKLFF TGTGCCAGCAGTGGACAGGGAAGAGGTGAAAAACTGTTTTTT
TRBJ1-2 TRBV7-9 - - CASSFTGSGNYGYTF TGTGCCAGCAGCTTTACAGGGTCGGGTAACTATGGCTACACCTTC
TRBJ1-1 TRBV30 - - CAWSVPGVAFF TGTGCCTGGAGTGTCCCAGGGGTGGCTTTCTTT
TRBJ1-2 TRBV7-8 TRBD1 - CASSARTGGNYGYTF TGTGCCAGCAGCGCCCGGACAGGAGGGAACTATGGCTACACCTTC
TRBJ1-1 TRBV12-5 - - CASGSEGITEAFF TGTGCTAGTGGATCGGAGGGGATCACTGAAGCTTTCTTT
TRBJ2-7 TRBV28 - once CASSLSVGTSYEQYF TGTGCCAGCAGTTTATCGGTGGGAACGTCCTACGAGCAGTACTTC
TRBJ1-1 TRBV21-1 - - CASSKVLLRTEAFF TGTGCCAGCAGCAAAGTTTTATTGAGAACTGAAGCTTTCTTT
TRBJ2-2 TRBV28 - - CASRRGGPNTGELFF TGTGCCAGCAGGAGGGGGGGCCCGAACACCGGGGAGCTGTTTTTT
TRBJ1-6 TRBV6-1 - - CASSPGSPLHF TGTGCCAGCAGTCCGGGTTCACCCCTCCACTTT
TRBJ1-4 TRBV5-1 TRBD1 - CASSLEGGHEKLFF TGCGCCAGCAGCTTGGAAGGGGGCCATGAAAAACTGTTTTTT
TRBJ1-4 TRBV10-3 TRBD1 - CAIRGQGNNEKLFF TGTGCCATCAGAGGACAGGGCAATAATGAAAAACTGTTTTTT
TRBJ2-7 TRBV5-1 TRBD2 - CASSRERGGYEQYF TGCGCCAGCAGCAGGGAGCGGGGAGGCTACGAGCAGTACTTC
TRBJ1-1 TRBV19 TRBD1 - CASSAWTGNTEAFF TGTGCCAGTAGTGCATGGACAGGGAACACTGAAGCTTTCTTT
TRBJ1-2 TRBV7-9 - - CAGRRAAFGYTF TGTGCCGGGCGTAGGGCGGCTTTTGGCTACACCTTC